The 26 T cell receptor beta chains below all came from one sample that was sequenced in a study of T cell repertoires in cytomegalovirus infection. MiXCR, applied by TCRdb to the reads, yields one record per CDR3 protein. Here the sample spans about 400,000 distinct CDR3 sequences, 15% to 20% being singletons. Sequencing was performed on PBMCs. These receptors all come from a human donor in good health (CMV status not recorded). Some clones in this sample may be carry-over from other donors' samples.

This clonotype came up many times. The chain uses TRBV7-2 and TRBJ2-5; 7 bases are a match to TRBD1. This CDR3 comprises 16 residues. V was clipped by 5 bases and J by 10 bases; unmatched bases: 19. CDR1 and CDR2 (germline): SGHTA, FQGNSA. In nucleotides, the CDR3 is TGTGCCAGCAGCCCCCAGCCCGGACAGGCCGGAACGGTCCAGTACTTC. Amino acids: CASSPQPGQAGTVQYF.

This clonotype was detected a few times. V usage is TRBV6-1 and J usage is TRBJ1-5; TRBD1 agrees at 7 bases. The CDR3 loop spans 15 amino acids. CDR1 and CDR2 (germline): MNHNS, SASEGT. V lost 5 bases to trimming and J lost 0 bases; unmatched junction nucleotides: 4. CDR3 loop: CASSTGTASNQPQHF. CDR3 sequence (DNA): TGTGCCAGCAGTACCGGGACAGCTAGCAATCAGCCCCAGCATTTT.

The chain recombines TRBV7-9 with TRBJ2-3; possibly TRBD2 for D (5 bases). Germline V CDR1 and CDR2: SEHNR, FQNEAQ (reference sequence). This CDR3 is 15 amino acids long. The V end was cut by 2 bases, the J end by 9 bases, with 18 bases between. The CDR3 is CASSLTSLRSGTQYF. The CDR3 region has the DNA TGTGCCAGCAGCTTAACTTCACTCAGGTCGGGGACGCAGTATTTT.

This clonotype has a handful of counts. This chain joins TRBV4-1 and TRBJ1-2; possibly TRBD1 for D (5 bases). The CDR3 has 17 residues. CDR1 and CDR2 from the germline V gene are MGHRA and YSYEKL. Trimming stripped 4 bases from V and 0 bases from J, with 18 bases between. CDR3 amino acids: CASSRGTVLPTNYGYTF. The CDR3 DNA reads TGCGCCAGCAGCCGCGGGACCGTTCTCCCCACTAACTATGGCTACACCTTC.

This clonotype was observed a handful of times. V gene TRBV11-2 combines with J gene TRBJ2-7, with TRBD2 as a possible D gene (5 bases). Trimming removed 7 bases from V and 4 bases from J, with 11 bases in between. The CDR3 runs to 12 residues. Germline V lookup: CDR1 SGHAT, CDR2 FQNNGV. The CDR3 region has the DNA TGTGCCAGCACCTCTTCGGGGTACGAGCAGTACTTC. The encoded protein is CASTSSGYEQYF.

This clonotype was seen a few times. The chain couples TRBV12-3 or TRBV12-4 to TRBJ1-4, with a tentative D call TRBD1 (5 bases). The V end lost 6 bases, the J end lost 8 bases, and 19 bases lay between the germline ends. The CDR3 spans 15 residues. In DNA form, the CDR3 reads TGTGCCAGCAGCGCAGACGGGGCCCTTAAGGAAAAACTGTTTTTT. As protein: CASSADGALKEKLFF.

The chain combines TRBV5-5 with TRBJ2-7; D is perhaps TRBD2 (5 bases). CDR3 length: 13 amino acids. The V and J ends lost 0 bases and 6 bases respectively, with 10 bases between them. Germline V lookup: CDR1 SGHKS, CDR2 YYEKEE (reference sequence). The CDR3 reads CASSLGSSFEQYF. CDR3 DNA: TGTGCCAGCAGCTTGGGCTCTAGCTTCGAGCAGTACTTC.

The chain combines TRBV18 with TRBJ2-7, with D maybe TRBD2 (6 bases). V was cut by 2 bases and J by 3 bases, with 14 bases left in between. Germline values: CDR1 KGHSH, CDR2 LQKENI. CDR3 length: 15 amino acids. The CDR3 spells CASSPSPGERYEQYF. The DNA for the CDR3 is TGTGCCAGCTCACCATCCCCGGGAGAGCGCTACGAGCAGTACTTC.

On this clonotype: This may stem from a read error, because a much larger clone lies one nucleotide away. The J gene is TRBJ1-4, the V gene TRBV18; tentative D call: TRBD1 (5 bases). Germline V CDR1 and CDR2: KGHSH, LQKENI. This CDR3 has 16 residues. The CDR3 loop is CASSPFVGDLNEKLLF. The CDR3 DNA is TGTGCCAGCTCACCGTTTGTGGGGGACCTAAATGAAAAACTGCTTTTT.

This clonotype appeared a few times. V usage is TRBV6-2 or TRBV6-3 and J usage is TRBJ2-5, with D tentatively TRBD2 (7 bases). Trimming left V 6 bases short and J 1 base short, with 12 bases between. The CDR3 is 14 amino acids. Looked up from germline, CDR1 is MNHEY and CDR2 is SVGEGT. The chain's CDR3 is CASRRRGAQETQYF. The CDR3 DNA reads TGTGCCAGCAGGCGCCGGGGGGCCCAAGAGACCCAGTACTTC.

This clonotype was counted many times. The chain employs TRBV7-2 and TRBJ2-7, with 7 bases identical to TRBD2. J gave up 3 bases and V 4 bases, and 24 bases lay outside the gene matches. The CDR3 totals 20 residues. The germline gives CDR1 SGHTA, CDR2 FQGNSA. The CDR3 sequence is CASSSPTGRGSPHRLYEQYF. CDR3 bases: TGTGCCAGCAGCTCCCCCACGGGTCGCGGGAGCCCCCACAGGCTCTACGAGCAGTACTTC.

Only a few counts were recorded for this clonotype. CDR3 amino acids: CASSRRGQPQHF. The CDR3 DNA reads TGTGCCAGCAGCCGTCGAGGTCAGCCCCAGCATTTT. The V and J genes are TRBV7-2 and TRBJ1-5; D is ambiguous. The germline CDR1 and CDR2 sequences are SGHTA and FQGNSA. V lost 5 bases, J lost 6 bases, and 8 bases lay in between. The length of the CDR3 is 12 residues.

A remark on this clonotype: The CDR3 end shows no conserved phenylalanine or tryptophan, and so a read error is likely. The chain employs TRBV11-2 and TRBJ2-1; 12 bases fit TRBD2. The junction had 12 bases not matched to a gene; V was cut back by 5 bases and J by 7 bases. Germline-derived CDR1 and CDR2 are SGHAT and FQNNGV. The CDR3 spans 17 residues. CDR3 region: CASSLVTSGGVRNEQFL. The CDR3 DNA sequence: TGTGCCAGCAGCCTCGTGACTAGCGGGGGAGTTAGGAATGAGCAGTTCCTC.

This clonotype appeared a single time. The chain has TRBV19 and TRBJ1-5; D not certain. There are 16 residues in the CDR3. CDR1 is LNHDA and CDR2 is SQIVND in the germline V gene (reference sequence). Trimming took off 10 bases at V and 0 bases at J, with 19 bases between the two ends. The CDR3 DNA reads TGTGCCACCCAAGTCGGGCGCAGGAATAGCAATCAGCCCCAGCATTTT. This gives the protein CATQVGRRNSNQPQHF.

The chain combines TRBV11-1 with TRBJ1-2; D is ambiguous. Trimming took off 1 base at V and 3 bases at J, with 6 bases between the two ends. Germline V gene sequence: CDR1 SGHAT, CDR2 FQDESV (reference sequence). The CDR3 has 13 residues. The CDR3 loop reads CASSLGGDYGYTF. CDR3 nucleotides: TGTGCCAGCAGCTTAGGGGGAGACTATGGCTACACCTTC. Complete variable domain (other parts from reference TRBV11-1 and TRBJ1-2): EAEVAQSPRYKITEKSQAVAFWCDPISGHATLYWYRQILGQGPELLVQFQDESVVDDSQLPKDRFSAERLKGVDSTLKIQPAELGDSAMYLCASSLGGDYGYTFGSGTRLTVV.

Comment on this clonotype: A read error may be the cause here, since a much bigger clone is one base away. The chain recombines TRBV18 with TRBJ2-7; D is unresolved. This CDR3 comprises 15 residues. The V gene's germline CDR1 is KGHSH and CDR2 LQKENI. This CDR3 reads CASPPPGARFYEQYF. CDR3 sequence (DNA): TGTGCCAGCCCACCACCAGGTGCCCGTTTCTACGAGCAGTACTTC.

The J gene is TRBJ2-5, the V gene TRBV5-4, with TRBD2 matching over 7 bases. Germline V gene sequence: CDR1 SGHNT, CDR2 YYREEE (reference sequence). The length of the CDR3 is 16 residues. The V segment lost 4 bases and the J segment 0 bases; nucleotides outside the gene matches: 9. CDR3 nucleotide sequence: TGTGCCAGCAGCGTCCCTAAGGCGGGAGACCAAGAGACCCAGTACTTC. Its translation: CASSVPKAGDQETQYF.

The CDR3 is CACLAGGLRNTIYF. CDR3 DNA: TGTGCCTGCCTCGCGGGGGGACTTAGAAACACCATATATTTT. The V gene is TRBV2, the J gene TRBJ1-3, with a possible D match to TRBD1 (5 bases). The germline V gene has CDR1 SNHLY and CDR2 FYNNEI. The CDR3 runs 14 residues. Trimming shortened V by 11 bases and J by 5 bases, and 19 bases separated the two germline ends.

This clonotype was counted a few times. V usage is TRBV19 and J usage is TRBJ1-6; 7 bases match TRBD1. The J segment lost 0 bases and the V segment lost 7 bases, leaving 3 bases of the junction unmatched. The CDR3 covers 15 residues. The germline CDR1 and CDR2 sequences are LNHDA and SQIVND (reference sequence). The CDR3 protein is CASMTGSSYNSPLHF. The CDR3 DNA follows: TGTGCCAGTATGACAGGGAGCTCCTATAATTCACCCCTCCACTTT.

The chain combines TRBV6-6 with TRBJ2-2; D gene ambiguous. Trimming took off 6 bases at V and 4 bases at J, with 15 bases between the two ends. The CDR3 has 15 residues. The germline V gene encodes CDR1 MNHNY and CDR2 SVGAGI (reference sequence). The CDR3 DNA is TGTGCCAGCAGACACCCCCAGTATAGCACCGGGGAGCTGTTTTTT. Its translation is CASRHPQYSTGELFF.

This clonotype was picked up a small number of times. A much larger clone sits a single nucleotide away, making a read error possible. J is TRBJ2-7 and V is TRBV7-2; perhaps TRBD2 as D (7 bases). CDR1 is SGHTA, CDR2 FQGNSA, per germline. The length of the CDR3 is 15 residues. The CDR3 DNA sequence: TGTGCCAGCAGCTTAGAATGGGCGGGGGCCTACGAGCACTACTTC. This translates into CASSLEWAGAYEHYF.

This clonotype was seen more than once but under ten times. This chain uses TRBV5-6 with TRBJ2-3; 8 bases fit TRBD1. Per the germline V gene, CDR1 is SGHDT and CDR2 is YYEEEE. This CDR3 has 15 residues. With 4 bases clipped from V and 2 bases from J, the junction kept 6 bases outside the gene matches. CDR3 loop: CASSTRQGATDTQYF. CDR3 nucleotide sequence: TGTGCCAGCAGCACCCGCCAGGGGGCCACAGATACGCAGTATTTT.

The chain recombines TRBV5-6 with TRBJ2-3; 8 bases map to TRBD2. The CDR3 runs to 14 residues. The J segment lost 11 bases and the V segment lost 1 base, leaving 9 bases of the junction unmatched. Looked up from germline, CDR1 is SGHDT and CDR2 is YYEEEE. The CDR3 region is CASSLLRGGRKQYF. The CDR3 nucleotides read TGTGCCAGCAGCTTGCTCCGGGGGGGCCGGAAGCAGTATTTT. The variable domain in full, completed from reference TRBV5-6 and TRBJ2-3, reads DAGVTQSPTHLIKTRGQQVTLRCSPKSGHDTVSWYQQALGQGPQFIFQYYEEEERQRGNFPDRFSGHQFPNYSSELNVNALLLGDSALYLCASSLLRGGRKQYFGPGTRLTVL.

The chain joins TRBV10-3 to TRBJ2-5; 14 bases are shared with TRBD2. The CDR3 runs 16 residues. CDR1 and CDR2 (germline): ENHRY, SYGVKD. V was clipped by 6 bases and J by 4 bases; unmatched bases: 7. The CDR3 DNA reads as TGTGCCATCAGGGAGGGGACTAGCGGGAGTGGAGAGACCCAGTACTTC. Residues: CAIREGTSGSGETQYF.

This clonotype has at least ten counts. The V and J genes are TRBV12-3 or TRBV12-4 and TRBJ1-1; 7 nucleotides agree with TRBD1. This CDR3 contains 12 residues. The trim removed 7 bases at V and 7 bases at J, leaving 6 bases unmatched. CDR3 sequence reads: CASTRRTGEAFF. The CDR3 DNA reads as TGTGCCAGCACCAGACGGACAGGTGAAGCTTTCTTT.

The chain has TRBV5-1 and TRBJ2-5, with TRBD2 as a possible D gene (5 bases). This CDR3 spans 12 amino acids. Germline V gives CDR1 SGHRS, CDR2 YFSETQ. V lost 6 bases, J lost 1 base, and 7 bases lay in between. Written as DNA, the CDR3 is TGCGCCAGCACGGACTCCCAAGAGACCCAGTACTTC. It encodes CASTDSQETQYF.